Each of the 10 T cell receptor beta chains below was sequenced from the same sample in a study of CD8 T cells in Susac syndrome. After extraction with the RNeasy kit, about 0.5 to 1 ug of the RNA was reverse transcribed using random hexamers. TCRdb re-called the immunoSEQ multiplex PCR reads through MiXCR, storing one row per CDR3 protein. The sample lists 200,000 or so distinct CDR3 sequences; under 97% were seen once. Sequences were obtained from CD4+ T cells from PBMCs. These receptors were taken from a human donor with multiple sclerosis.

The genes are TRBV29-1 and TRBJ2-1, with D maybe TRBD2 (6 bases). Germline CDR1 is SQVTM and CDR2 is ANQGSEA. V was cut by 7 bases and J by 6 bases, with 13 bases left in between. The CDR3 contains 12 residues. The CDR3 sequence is CSAGVLGNEQFF. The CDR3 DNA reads TGCAGCGCGGGGGTATTGGGCAATGAGCAGTTCTTC.

In DNA form, the CDR3 reads TGTGCCAGCAACTCCGGGACCGGGAAGAGTGAGCAGTTCTTC. Translated: CASNSGTGKSEQFF. V usage is TRBV12-3 or TRBV12-4 and J usage is TRBJ2-1, with D perhaps TRBD1 or TRBD2 (5 bases each). Trimming left V 7 bases short and J 9 bases short, with 19 bases between. The CDR3 sequence is 14 residues long.

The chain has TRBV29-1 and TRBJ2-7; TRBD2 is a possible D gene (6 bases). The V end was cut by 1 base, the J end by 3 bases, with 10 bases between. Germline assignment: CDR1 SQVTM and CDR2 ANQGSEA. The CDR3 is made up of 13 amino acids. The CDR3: CSVEGRGLYEQYF. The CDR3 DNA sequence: TGCAGCGTTGAAGGTAGGGGACTCTACGAGCAGTACTTC.

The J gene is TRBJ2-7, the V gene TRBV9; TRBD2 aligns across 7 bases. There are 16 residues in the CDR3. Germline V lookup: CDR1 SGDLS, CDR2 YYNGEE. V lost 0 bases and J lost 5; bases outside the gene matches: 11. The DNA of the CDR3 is TGTGCCAGCAGCGTAGCCCACTTGGGGGGGGAGGACGAGCAGTACTTC. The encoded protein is CASSVAHLGGEDEQYF.

The CDR3 DNA is TGTGCCAGCAGCGCTGGGACAGTTCCCTACGAGCAGTACTTC. Translation gives CASSAGTVPYEQYF. The rearrangement uses TRBV9 and TRBJ2-7; 7 positions match TRBD1. The CDR3 is 14 amino acids. Germline V gene lookup returns CDR1 SGDLS and CDR2 YYNGEE. The V segment lost 3 bases and the J segment 2 bases; nucleotides outside the gene matches: 5.

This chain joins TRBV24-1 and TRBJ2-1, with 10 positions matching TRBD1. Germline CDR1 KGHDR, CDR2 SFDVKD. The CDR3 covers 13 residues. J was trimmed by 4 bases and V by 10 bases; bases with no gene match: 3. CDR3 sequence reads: CATGQGGYNEQFF. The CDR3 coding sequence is TGTGCCACTGGACAGGGGGGTTACAATGAGCAGTTCTTC.

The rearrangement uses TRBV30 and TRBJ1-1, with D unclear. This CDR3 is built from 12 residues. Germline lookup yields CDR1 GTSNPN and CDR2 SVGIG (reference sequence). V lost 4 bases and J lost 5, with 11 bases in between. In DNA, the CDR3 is TGTGCCTGGACTACAATGGGGACTGAAGCTTTCTTT. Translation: CAWTTMGTEAFF.

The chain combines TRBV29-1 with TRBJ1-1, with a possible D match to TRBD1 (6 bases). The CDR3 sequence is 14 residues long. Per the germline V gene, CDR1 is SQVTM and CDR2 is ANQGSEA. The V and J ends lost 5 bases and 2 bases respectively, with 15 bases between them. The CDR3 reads CSVRLRQDNTEAFF. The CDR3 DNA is TGCAGCGTTCGGTTGCGACAGGACAACACTGAAGCTTTCTTT. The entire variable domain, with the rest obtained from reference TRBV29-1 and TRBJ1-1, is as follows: SAVISQKPSRDICQRGTSLTIQCQVDSQVTMMFWYRQQPGQSLTLIATANQGSEATYESGFVIDKFPISRPNLTFSTLTVSNMSPEDSSIYLCSVRLRQDNTEAFFGQGTRLTVV.

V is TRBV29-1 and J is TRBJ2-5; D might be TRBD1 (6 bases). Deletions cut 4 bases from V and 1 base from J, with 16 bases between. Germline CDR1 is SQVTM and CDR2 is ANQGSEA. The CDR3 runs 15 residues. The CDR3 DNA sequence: TGCAGCGTTGGGGGCACCCAGGGGTTCCAAGAGACCCAGTACTTC. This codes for CSVGGTQGFQETQYF.

CDR3 sequence: CASSRRTSGVGETQYF. Written as DNA, the CDR3 is TGTGCCAGCAGTCGAAGAACTAGCGGAGTCGGAGAGACCCAGTACTTC. This rearrangement joins TRBV7-9 to TRBJ2-5; 8 bases are shared with TRBD2. Germline CDR1 SEHNR, CDR2 FQNEAQ (reference sequence). CDR3 length: 16 residues. V gave up 6 bases and J gave up 4 bases; unmatched junction bases: 13.